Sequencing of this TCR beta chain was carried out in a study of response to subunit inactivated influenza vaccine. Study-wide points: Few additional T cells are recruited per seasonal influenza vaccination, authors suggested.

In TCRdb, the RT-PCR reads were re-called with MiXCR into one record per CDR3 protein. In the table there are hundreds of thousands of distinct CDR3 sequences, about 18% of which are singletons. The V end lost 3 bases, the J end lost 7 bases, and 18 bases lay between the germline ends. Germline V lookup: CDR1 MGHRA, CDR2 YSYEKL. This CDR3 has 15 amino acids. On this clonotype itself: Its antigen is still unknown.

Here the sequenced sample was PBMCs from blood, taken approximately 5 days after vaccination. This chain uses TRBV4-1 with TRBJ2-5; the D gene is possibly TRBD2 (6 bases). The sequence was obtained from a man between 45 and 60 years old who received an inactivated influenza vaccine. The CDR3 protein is CASSQGLSGDGTQYF. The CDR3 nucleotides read TGCGCCAGCAGCCAGGGCTTATCGGGGGATGGGACCCAGTACTTC.